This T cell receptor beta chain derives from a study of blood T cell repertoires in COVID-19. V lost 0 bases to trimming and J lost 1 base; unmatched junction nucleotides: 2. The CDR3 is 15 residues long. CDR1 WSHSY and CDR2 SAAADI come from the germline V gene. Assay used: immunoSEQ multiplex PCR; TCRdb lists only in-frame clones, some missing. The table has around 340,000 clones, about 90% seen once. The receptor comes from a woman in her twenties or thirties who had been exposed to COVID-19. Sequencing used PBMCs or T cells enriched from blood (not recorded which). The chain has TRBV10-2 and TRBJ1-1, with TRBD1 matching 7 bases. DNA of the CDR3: TGCGCCAGCAGTGAGTCTGGGGACAGGAACACTGAAGCTTTCTTT. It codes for CASSESGDRNTEAFF.